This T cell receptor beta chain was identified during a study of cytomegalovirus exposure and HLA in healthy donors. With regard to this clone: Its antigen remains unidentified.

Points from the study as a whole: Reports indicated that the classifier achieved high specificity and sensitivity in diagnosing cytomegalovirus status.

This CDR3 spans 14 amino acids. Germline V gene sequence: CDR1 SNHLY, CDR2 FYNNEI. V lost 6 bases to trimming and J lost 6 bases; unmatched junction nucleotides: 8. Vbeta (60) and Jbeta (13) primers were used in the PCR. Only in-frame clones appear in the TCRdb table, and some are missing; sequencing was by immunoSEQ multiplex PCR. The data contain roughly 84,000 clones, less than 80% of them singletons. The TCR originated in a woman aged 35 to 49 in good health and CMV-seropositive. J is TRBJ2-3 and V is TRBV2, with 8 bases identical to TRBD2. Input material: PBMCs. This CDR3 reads CASSTPRGEDTQYF. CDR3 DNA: TGTGCCAGCAGCACGCCGCGGGGGGAGGATACGCAGTATTTT.